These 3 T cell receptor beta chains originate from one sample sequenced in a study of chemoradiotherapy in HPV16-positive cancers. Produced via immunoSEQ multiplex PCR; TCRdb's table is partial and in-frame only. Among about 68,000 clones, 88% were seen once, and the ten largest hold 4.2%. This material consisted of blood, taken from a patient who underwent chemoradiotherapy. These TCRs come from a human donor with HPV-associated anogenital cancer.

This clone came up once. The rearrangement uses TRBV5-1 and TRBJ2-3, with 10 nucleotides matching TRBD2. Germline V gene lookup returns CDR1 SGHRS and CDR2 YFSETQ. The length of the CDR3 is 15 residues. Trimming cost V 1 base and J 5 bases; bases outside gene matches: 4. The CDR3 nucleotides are TGCGCCAGCAGCTTGAGCGGGGGGGCTGGAGATACGCAGTATTTT. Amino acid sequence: CASSLSGGAGDTQYF.

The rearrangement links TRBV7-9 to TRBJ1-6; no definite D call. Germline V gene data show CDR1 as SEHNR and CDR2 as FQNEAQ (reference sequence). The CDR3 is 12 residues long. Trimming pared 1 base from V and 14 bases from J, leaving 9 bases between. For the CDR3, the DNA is TGTGCCAGCAGCTTAGACAGTCTAACCCTCCACTTT. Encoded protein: CASSLDSLTLHF.

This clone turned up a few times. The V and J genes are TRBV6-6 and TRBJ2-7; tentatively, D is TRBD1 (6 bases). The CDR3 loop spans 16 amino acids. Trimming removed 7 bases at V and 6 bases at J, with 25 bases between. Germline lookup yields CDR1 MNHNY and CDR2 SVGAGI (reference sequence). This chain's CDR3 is CASTPGDAWMGAEQYF. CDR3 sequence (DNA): TGTGCCAGCACCCCCGGGGACGCCTGGATGGGGGCCGAGCAGTACTTC.